These 19 T cell receptor beta chains originate from one sample sequenced in a study of a mutant IDH1 vaccine in newly diagnosed glioma. Time point here: week 11, during vaccination. Vaccination used 300 ug of mutant IDH1 20-mer peptide per dose, with topical imiquimod. Clones were read by immunoSEQ multiplex PCR, and TCRdb kept only the in-frame ones, dropping some. The sample holds over 95,000 clones, roughly 90% seen once. For these TCRs, the target antigens are not known. The sequencing used PBMCs, collected from a glioma patient whose treatment included an IDH1 peptide vaccine. All receptors come from a woman between 45 and 65 years old with glioma.

This clone was seen only once. V is TRBV10-3 and J is TRBJ1-4; tentatively, D is TRBD1 (5 bases). From germline, CDR1 is ENHRY and CDR2 SYGVKD. Trimming took off 2 bases at V and 4 bases at J, with 11 bases between the two ends. The CDR3 spans 15 residues. The CDR3 nucleotides read TGTGCCATCAGTGAGGTGGACAACCTTAATGAAAAACTGTTTTTT. It specifies CAISEVDNLNEKLFF.

The chain has TRBV6-6 and TRBJ2-7; 8 nucleotides match TRBD1. Germline V gene data show CDR1 as MNHNY and CDR2 as SVGAGI (reference sequence). Trimming took 2 bases from V and 2 from J; bases not matched to a gene: 2. This CDR3 spans 14 amino acids. CDR3 nucleotides: TGTGCCAGCAGTTACCCGACAGGGGCCTACGAGCAGTACTTC. Protein product: CASSYPTGAYEQYF.

The chain links TRBV11-3 to TRBJ2-1; 11 positions agree with TRBD2. The CDR3 spans 16 residues. V dropped 0 bases and J dropped 7; count of bases not matched to a gene: 5. Germline-derived CDR1 and CDR2 are SGHNT and YENEEA. In DNA, the CDR3 is TGTGCCAGCAGCTTAGATAGCGGGAGGGCCCTGAATGAGCAGTTCTTC. It is translated as CASSLDSGRALNEQFF.

This clone was seen only once. This CDR3 is CASSEGTRYQETQYF. The DNA for the CDR3 is TGTGCCAGCAGTGAGGGGACAAGGTATCAAGAGACCCAGTACTTC. The chain employs TRBV6-1 and TRBJ2-5; possibly TRBD1 for D (6 bases). Germline-derived CDR1 and CDR2 are MNHNS and SASEGT. Deletions cut 3 bases from V and 2 bases from J, with 13 bases between. This CDR3 has 15 amino acids.

The rearrangement links TRBV6-5 to TRBJ2-5; D perhaps matches TRBD1 (6 bases). The closer fit of TRBJ2-7 to the DNA end suggests the J call may be wrong. CDR3 size: 14 residues. Germline V gives CDR1 MNHEY, CDR2 SVGAGI. CDR3 DNA: TGTGCCAGCAGTAACAGGGTAATTCCCTACGAGCAGTACTTC. Its translation: CASSNRVIPYEQYF.

This clone has more than one count but fewer than ten. This chain uses TRBV7-9 with TRBJ1-3, with TRBD1 matching over 8 bases. The CDR3 loop spans 14 amino acids. Germline V gene sequence: CDR1 SEHNR, CDR2 FQNEAQ (reference sequence). Trimming removed 5 bases from V and 4 bases from J; junction bases left unmatched: 4. Here the CDR3 reads CASSRDRQGNTIYF. The CDR3 nucleotides read TGTGCCAGCAGCCGGGACAGGCAAGGAAACACCATATATTTT.

The rearrangement joins TRBV5-4 to TRBJ2-5; TRBD2 aligns across 13 bases. Germline lookup yields CDR1 SGHNT and CDR2 YYREEE (reference sequence). The CDR3 has 15 amino acids. With 4 bases clipped from V and 5 bases from J, the junction kept 5 bases outside the gene matches. The CDR3 sequence is CASSTSGRAGETQYF. The DNA for the CDR3 is TGTGCCAGCAGCACTAGCGGGAGGGCCGGGGAGACCCAGTACTTC.

V gene TRBV29-1 combines with J gene TRBJ1-1, with D unresolved. CDR3 length equals 13 residues. Trimming pared 1 base from V and 10 bases from J, leaving 16 bases between. The germline V gene encodes CDR1 SQVTM and CDR2 ANQGSEA. CDR3: CSVEALAAVGAFF. The DNA of the CDR3 is TGCAGCGTTGAAGCTTTGGCTGCTGTCGGAGCTTTCTTT.

The rearrangement links TRBV10-3 to TRBJ1-5; 9 bases agree with TRBD1. The germline CDR1 and CDR2 sequences are ENHRY and SYGVKD. J was trimmed by 7 bases and V by 4 bases; bases with no gene match: 5. The CDR3 is made up of 14 amino acids. CDR3 in DNA: TGTGCCATCAGTGTAGGGGACAGGGACCAGCCCCAGCATTTT. This gives the protein CAISVGDRDQPQHF.

The chain is built from TRBV13 and TRBJ2-5, with D unresolved. The last part of the DNA fits TRBJ2-7 better; the J call may be wrong. Germline V gives CDR1 PRHDT, CDR2 FYEKMQ (reference sequence). The CDR3 consists of 12 residues. As DNA, the CDR3 is TGTGCCAGCAGCTTAGGGGTCTACGAGCAGTACTTC. Translating it yields CASSLGVYEQYF.

The rearrangement joins TRBV5-1 to TRBJ1-4, with D hard to call. Trimming took 2 bases from V and 8 from J, leaving 10 bases between them. The CDR3 contains 13 residues. The germline V gene has CDR1 SGHRS and CDR2 YFSETQ. The CDR3 loop is CASSFNSREKLFF. The CDR3 DNA reads as TGCGCCAGCAGCTTTAACAGTAGGGAAAAACTGTTTTTT.

This chain joins TRBV6-5 and TRBJ1-1; no firm D call. Trimming pared 0 bases from V and 6 bases from J, leaving 14 bases between. The V gene's germline CDR1 is MNHEY and CDR2 SVGAGI. The CDR3 length is 15 residues. CDR3 in DNA: TGTGCCAGCAGTTACTCGGTCCGGGGTACGGCTGAAGCTTTCTTT. Protein: CASSYSVRGTAEAFF.

The chain carries TRBV2 and TRBJ2-7, with 9 bases matching TRBD2. CDR3 size: 13 residues. The V gene end was trimmed by 4 bases and the J gene end by 4 bases; junction bases not matched to a gene: 2. CDR1 SNHLY and CDR2 FYNNEI come from the germline V gene. CDR3 sequence (DNA): TGTGCCAGCAGTGGGAGCGGGAGGTACGAGCAGTACTTC. Residues: CASSGSGRYEQYF.

CDR3 sequence (DNA): TGTGCCAGCAGCGTAGAACAGGGAAGGAGCACTAGCACAGATACGCAGTATTTT. As protein: CASSVEQGRSTSTDTQYF. The rearrangement links TRBV9 to TRBJ2-3; tentatively, D is TRBD1 (6 bases). The CDR3 totals 18 residues. Germline V lookup: CDR1 SGDLS, CDR2 YYNGEE. V lost 0 bases and J 0 bases, leaving 17 bases between the germline ends. Filled out from reference TRBV9 and TRBJ2-3, the complete variable domain reads DSGVTQTPKHLITATGQRVTLRCSPRSGDLSVYWYQQSLDQGLQFLIQYYNGEERAKGNILERFSAQQFPDLHSELNLSSLELGDSALYFCASSVEQGRSTSTDTQYFGPGTRLTVL.

This chain links TRBV19 with TRBJ2-1; the D gene is possibly TRBD2 (6 bases). Between the trimmed V and J ends, which lost 3 bases and 4 bases, there was a span of 13 bases. This CDR3 has 15 residues. The germline V gene encodes CDR1 LNHDA and CDR2 SQIVND (reference sequence). The CDR3 nucleotides are TGTGCCAGTAGTATTAAGGACTACGCATACAATGAGCAGTTCTTC. It encodes CASSIKDYAYNEQFF.

This chain connects TRBV28 to TRBJ2-3; 7 bases line up with TRBD2. Trimming took 8 bases from V and 3 from J; bases not matched to a gene: 5. The germline V gene has CDR1 MDHEN and CDR2 SYDVKM. This CDR3 contains 13 residues. Here the CDR3 reads CASPSRETDTQYF. The CDR3 nucleotides read TGTGCCAGCCCGTCGCGGGAGACAGATACGCAGTATTTT.

The rearrangement uses TRBV4-1 and TRBJ2-1; 11 bases fit TRBD1. The CDR3 is 16 residues long. V gave up 2 bases and J gave up 5 bases; unmatched junction bases: 5. Germline CDR1 and CDR2: MGHRA and YSYEKL. This CDR3 reads CASSQRKGQGDNEQFF. CDR3 bases: TGCGCCAGCAGCCAAAGAAAGGGACAGGGGGACAATGAGCAGTTCTTC.

The chain recombines TRBV28 with TRBJ2-7, with 8 bases lining up with TRBD2. V shed 5 bases, J shed 2 bases, and the junction held 11 bases outside the gene matches. This CDR3 has 16 residues. Germline assignment: CDR1 MDHEN and CDR2 SYDVKM. CDR3 region: CASSPPLAAPTYEQYF. The CDR3 DNA reads TGTGCCAGCAGTCCCCCACTAGCGGCCCCGACCTACGAGCAGTACTTC.

The genes are TRBV27 and TRBJ2-1; 9 bases line up with TRBD2. The V gene's germline CDR1 is MNHEY and CDR2 SMNVEV (reference sequence). The CDR3 is 17 residues long. Trimming at V came to 2 bases and at J to 3 bases, leaving 8 bases not matched to a gene. The CDR3 DNA reads TGTGCCAGCAGTTTAGGTGTTAGCGGGAGTAGCTACAATGAGCAGTTCTTC. It codes for CASSLGVSGSSYNEQFF.